These 23 T cell receptor beta chains were all obtained from the same sample, sequenced in a study of blood T cell repertoires in COVID-19. Sequencing was performed with immunoSEQ multiplex PCR; in TCRdb, only in-frame clones are kept and a portion is missing. The table shows approximately 30,000 clones, with 88% occurring only once. Sequenced: peripheral blood. These receptors came from a woman aged 80 or over with active or convalescent COVID-19.

The chain employs TRBV10-2 and TRBJ2-1; 7 nucleotides match TRBD1. Germline CDR1 is WSHSY and CDR2 is SAAADI. The CDR3 extends over 15 amino acids. The trim removed 6 bases at V and 3 bases at J, leaving 8 bases unmatched. CDR3 region: CASSSEGADYNEQFF. DNA for the CDR3: TGCGCCAGCAGCTCCGAGGGGGCGGACTACAATGAGCAGTTCTTC.

This clone was recorded once. The chain carries TRBV29-1 and TRBJ1-2, with TRBD1 matching over 7 bases. With 6 bases clipped from V and 4 bases from J, the junction kept 5 bases outside the gene matches. CDR1 is SQVTM, CDR2 ANQGSEA, per germline. The CDR3 runs 12 residues. CDR3 protein: CSVGGQIYGYTF. CDR3 sequence (DNA): TGCAGCGTGGGGGGACAGATCTATGGCTACACCTTC.

The rearrangement joins TRBV6-5 to TRBJ1-2, with D possibly TRBD1 on 6 matching bases. The CDR3 spans 15 residues. The ends were cut back, 2 bases at V and 4 bases at J, with 14 bases in the middle. The germline gives CDR1 MNHEY, CDR2 SVGAGI. The CDR3 nucleotides read TGTGCCAGCAGTTACGTAGGGGGTGGCGGCTATGGCTACACCTTC. It is translated as CASSYVGGGGYGYTF.

This chain joins TRBV11-2 and TRBJ2-7; the match to TRBD2 covers 12 bases. In germline, CDR1 is SGHAT, CDR2 FQNNGV. The CDR3 covers 15 residues. Trimming took 6 bases from V and 2 from J; bases not matched to a gene: 5. CDR3 region: CASSSSGGATYEQYF. The CDR3, as DNA: TGTGCCAGCAGTTCTAGCGGGGGGGCTACCTACGAGCAGTACTTC. The full variable domain, in which reference TRBV11-2 and TRBJ2-7 provide the parts outside the CDR3, is EAGVAQSPRYKIIEKRQSVAFWCNPISGHATLYWYQQILGQGPKLLIQFQNNGVVDDSQLPKDRFSAERLKGVDSTLKIQPAKLEDSAVYLCASSSSGGATYEQYFGPGTRLTVT.

Here the CDR3 reads CASSQVSGAEAFF. Here the CDR3 DNA reads TGTGCCAGCAGCCAAGTGTCCGGTGCTGAAGCTTTCTTT. V is TRBV3-1 (or the pseudogene TRBV3-2) and J is TRBJ1-1, with unresolved D. The CDR3 is 13 residues long. Germline assignment: CDR1 LGHDT and CDR2 YNNKEL (reference sequence). V lost 1 base, J lost 6 bases, and 9 bases lay in between.

This clone was seen a few times. The chain is built from TRBV11-2 and TRBJ1-3; D unresolved. The CDR3 sequence is 17 residues long. Germline values: CDR1 SGHAT, CDR2 FQNNGV. V was trimmed by 5 bases and J by 0 bases, leaving 17 bases between them. The CDR3 DNA reads as TGTGCCAGCAGCCGGAGGAGGGAGGCGGGCTCTGGAAACACCATATATTTT. Translating gives CASSRRREAGSGNTIYF.

The chain is built from TRBV6-5 and TRBJ1-1; D possibly corresponds to TRBD1 (6 bases). This CDR3 contains 11 residues. Germline V lookup: CDR1 MNHEY, CDR2 SVGAGI. V was shortened by 6 bases and J by 5 bases, with 7 bases between the two germline ends. This chain's CDR3 is CASSQGTEAFF. The CDR3, as DNA: TGTGCCAGCAGCCAGGGGACTGAAGCTTTCTTT.

The chain is built from TRBV15 and TRBJ2-1, with 7 bases matching TRBD2. V lost 4 bases, J lost 0 bases, and 15 bases stayed unmatched. Germline CDR1 reads LNHNV; CDR2 reads YYDKDF (reference sequence). This CDR3 is built from 19 residues. The CDR3 loop reads CATSKARLAASSSYNEQFF. The CDR3 nucleotides read TGTGCCACCAGCAAGGCCCGGCTAGCGGCTTCGAGCTCCTACAATGAGCAGTTCTTC.

V and J are TRBV3-1 (or the pseudogene TRBV3-2) and TRBJ2-7; 7 nucleotides match TRBD2. CDR1 is LGHDT, CDR2 YNNKEL, per germline (reference sequence). The CDR3 spans 14 residues. The junction had 13 bases not matched to a gene; V was cut back by 8 bases and J by 6 bases. The CDR3 reads CASGRSASGFEQYF. The CDR3 bases are TGTGCCAGCGGTAGGAGTGCTAGCGGTTTCGAGCAGTACTTC.

The V gene is TRBV5-5, the J gene TRBJ1-1; D not certain. Trimming left V 0 bases short and J 5 bases short, with 20 bases between. This CDR3 contains 17 residues. The germline V gene encodes CDR1 SGHKS and CDR2 YYEKEE (reference sequence). The CDR3 bases are TGTGCCAGCAGCTTGGAGGGCGTTAGAGGGTGGAGTACTGAAGCTTTCTTT. It is translated as CASSLEGVRGWSTEAFF.

The chain links TRBV9 to TRBJ2-1, with 8 nucleotides matching TRBD2. V shed 3 bases and J 8 bases; nucleotides not matched to a gene: 7. Germline V gene lookup returns CDR1 SGDLS and CDR2 YYNGEE. This CDR3 region has 14 residues. In DNA, the CDR3 is TGTGCCAGCAGCGCCCACGGGGGGGCCTATGAGCAGTTCTTC. Amino acid sequence: CASSAHGGAYEQFF. Together with reference TRBV9 and TRBJ2-1, the CDR3 gives the full variable domain: DSGVTQTPKHLITATGQRVTLRCSPRSGDLSVYWYQQSLDQGLQFLIQYYNGEERAKGNILERFSAQQFPDLHSELNLSSLELGDSALYFCASSAHGGAYEQFFGPGTRLTVL.

The chain has TRBV5-6 and TRBJ1-4, with D uncertain. The CDR3 totals 13 residues. V lost 4 bases, J lost 5 bases, and 9 bases lay in between. CDR1 is SGHDT and CDR2 is YYEEEE in the germline V gene. CDR3 sequence reads: CASSGERNEKLFF. The DNA of the CDR3 is TGTGCCAGCAGCGGGGAGAGAAATGAAAAACTGTTTTTT.

The chain combines TRBV18 with TRBJ2-1; a possible D gene is TRBD1 (6 bases). The V end lost 3 bases, the J end lost 5 bases, and 14 bases lay between the germline ends. Germline values: CDR1 KGHSH, CDR2 LQKENI. The length of the CDR3 is 15 residues. CDR3 DNA sequence: TGTGCCAGCTCACCGAAGGGACAAGAGAACAATGAGCAGTTCTTC. Its protein is CASSPKGQENNEQFF.

In its sample, this clone was seen once. This chain joins TRBV9 and TRBJ1-2; D possibly corresponds to TRBD1 (5 bases). Germline V gene sequence: CDR1 SGDLS, CDR2 YYNGEE. The CDR3 is made up of 13 amino acids. V lost 3 bases and J 4 bases, leaving 10 bases between the germline ends. The CDR3 region is CASSARQSYGYTF. CDR3 nucleotides: TGTGCCAGCAGCGCCAGACAGAGCTATGGCTACACCTTC.

This clone occurred once. The V gene is TRBV15, the J gene TRBJ2-5, with a possible D match to TRBD2 (5 bases). The V end lost 0 bases, the J end lost 5 bases, and 13 bases lay between the germline ends. This CDR3 region has 15 residues. CDR1 is LNHNV, CDR2 YYDKDF, per germline (reference sequence). This CDR3 reads CATSRDRGGWETQYF. CDR3 coding DNA: TGTGCCACCAGCAGAGATCGCGGCGGGTGGGAGACCCAGTACTTC.

This clone appeared a single time. The V gene is TRBV6-5, the J gene TRBJ1-2; possibly TRBD1 for D (5 bases). The V gene lost 0 bases and the J gene lost 4 bases, with 9 bases spanning the gap. The CDR3 loop spans 14 amino acids. The germline V gene encodes CDR1 MNHEY and CDR2 SVGAGI. CDR3 loop: CASSYSRQSYGYTF. In DNA form, the CDR3 reads TGTGCCAGCAGTTACTCCCGACAGAGCTATGGCTACACCTTC.

This clone has a handful of counts. V usage is TRBV10-3 and J usage is TRBJ1-2; tentative D call: TRBD1 (5 bases). The CDR3 consists of 15 residues. Deletions cut 2 bases from V and 0 bases from J, with 10 bases between. Germline loops: CDR1 ENHRY, CDR2 SYGVKD. This CDR3 is CAISETDIANYGYTF. CDR3 in DNA: TGTGCCATCAGTGAGACGGACATAGCTAACTATGGCTACACCTTC.

The chain carries TRBV7-3 and TRBJ1-1, with D unresolved. The V and J ends lost 1 base and 1 base respectively, with 4 bases between them. The germline V gene has CDR1 SGHTA and CDR2 FQGTGA. The CDR3 length is 13 residues. CDR3 residues: CASSLRQNTEAFF. The DNA of the CDR3 is TGTGCCAGCAGCTTAAGACAGAACACTGAAGCTTTCTTT.

This rearrangement joins TRBV19 to TRBJ2-4; 9 bases fit TRBD1. Per germline, CDR1 LNHDA and CDR2 SQIVND (reference sequence). V was pared by 4 bases and J by 4 bases, with 5 bases of the junction left unmatched. There are 15 residues in the CDR3. DNA of the CDR3: TGTGCCAGTAGTACAACAGGGGGCGCGAAAAACATTCAGTACTTC. Translating it yields CASSTTGGAKNIQYF.

The rearrangement joins TRBV27 to TRBJ1-2, with D unclear. This CDR3 region has 14 residues. Germline V gives CDR1 MNHEY, CDR2 SMNVEV (reference sequence). Trimming stripped 3 bases from V and 10 bases from J, with 18 bases between. CDR3 sequence (DNA): TGTGCCAGCAGTTTCTTACCGGGGAAACTGAACTACACCTTC. This gives the protein CASSFLPGKLNYTF.

This chain uses TRBV7-6 with TRBJ2-7; no clear D. CDR3 size: 12 residues. Germline CDR1 is SGHVS and CDR2 is FNYEAQ. Trimming stripped 2 bases from V and 7 bases from J, with 9 bases between. The CDR3 spells CASSLSTGEQYF. In DNA form, the CDR3 reads TGTGCCAGCAGCTTATCAACGGGTGAGCAGTACTTC.

The chain combines TRBV27 with TRBJ1-2, with D perhaps TRBD1 (6 bases). V shed 5 bases and J shed 4 bases, with 14 bases lying between them. The CDR3 is made up of 14 amino acids. The germline V gene has CDR1 MNHEY and CDR2 SMNVEV (reference sequence). The CDR3 DNA follows: TGTGCCAGCAGTGGGAGACAGGCGAGCTATGGCTACACCTTC. Protein sequence: CASSGRQASYGYTF.

The CDR3, as DNA: TGTGCCTGGAGTAGGGGGCGTAATTCACCCCTCCACTTT. Protein product: CAWSRGRNSPLHF. V usage is TRBV30 and J usage is TRBJ1-6, with 7 bases fitting TRBD1. CDR1 is GTSNPN, CDR2 SVGIG, per germline (reference sequence). Unmatched junction bases numbered 1, after V lost 2 bases and J lost 6 bases. CDR3 length: 13 amino acids.